One and the same sample provided the 9 T cell receptor beta chains below, sequenced in a study of response to subunit inactivated influenza vaccine. Each CDR3 protein is one row after TCRdb ran MiXCR on the RT-PCR reads. This table holds approximately 570,000 distinct CDR3 sequences, about 7.6% found once. The sequencing used PBMCs from blood, collected less than 25 months after vaccination. The source is a man aged 50 to 69 who received an inactivated influenza vaccine.

With respect to this clonotype: One end of the junction is discordant with germline, which a read error may explain. CDR3 DNA sequence: TGCTGTGCTAGTAGGACGTCAGATAGCAATCAGCCCCAGCATTTT. Its translation is CCASRTSDSNQPQHF. This chain connects TRBV20-1 to TRBJ1-5; D call uncertain. This CDR3 spans 15 amino acids. Germline V gives CDR1 DFQATT, CDR2 SNEGSKA (reference sequence).

This clonotype was counted only a few times. This chain uses TRBV6-4 with TRBJ1-2; no reliable D call. The CDR3 totals 12 residues. V was pared by 8 bases and J by 7 bases, with 14 bases between. Germline CDR1 MRHNA, CDR2 SNTAGT. The CDR3 DNA reads TGTGCCAGCTCTGGCTCCGGATCTGGCTACACCTTC. Translated, it gives CASSGSGSGYTF.

This clonotype was recorded a few times. The chain uses TRBV6-1 and TRBJ2-7; 11 bases are a match to TRBD1. V lost 6 bases and J lost 2; bases outside the gene matches: 6. CDR3 size: 15 residues. CDR1 and CDR2 from the germline V gene are MNHNS and SASEGT. The CDR3 protein is CASSAPGQGAYEQYF. The CDR3 DNA is TGTGCCAGCAGCGCCCCGGGACAGGGGGCCTACGAGCAGTACTTC.

The chain combines TRBV11-2 with TRBJ1-6, with a tentative D call TRBD1 (6 bases). The CDR3 runs 15 residues. CDR1 is SGHAT, CDR2 FQNNGV, per germline. Trimming stripped 4 bases from V and 7 bases from J, with 14 bases between. DNA of the CDR3: TGTGCCAGCAGCTCCGGGACAATGCAGAATTCACCCCTCCACTTT. It specifies CASSSGTMQNSPLHF.

This clonotype has a handful of counts. V usage is TRBV18 and J usage is TRBJ2-7, with 7 bases lining up with TRBD1. The V and J ends lost 4 bases and 0 bases, in that order; junction bases with no gene match: 3. Germline V gene sequence: CDR1 KGHSH, CDR2 LQKENI. This CDR3 has 14 amino acids. CDR3 protein: CASSRDRFSYEQYF. The CDR3 coding sequence is TGTGCCAGCTCACGGGACAGATTCTCCTACGAGCAGTACTTC.

This clonotype was seen ten or more times. This chain links TRBV28 with TRBJ2-7; possible D gene TRBD1, 5 bases. CDR1 is MDHEN and CDR2 is SYDVKM in the germline V gene. The CDR3 consists of 14 residues. The ends were cut back, 7 bases at V and 3 bases at J, with 16 bases in the middle. The chain's CDR3 is CASIGWGRDYEQYF. The CDR3 region has the DNA TGTGCCAGCATCGGCTGGGGCAGAGACTACGAGCAGTACTTC. The full variable domain, rest sourced from reference TRBV28 and TRBJ2-7, is DVKVTQSSRYLVKRTGEKVFLECVQDMDHENMFWYRQDPGLGLRLIYFSYDVKMKEKGDIPEGYSVSREKKERFSLILESASTNQTSMYLCASIGWGRDYEQYFGPGTRLTVT.

The rearrangement uses TRBV5-1 and TRBJ2-2, with a weak D call TRBD2 (5 bases). This CDR3 has 16 residues. Germline lookup yields CDR1 SGHRS and CDR2 YFSETQ. V was cut by 2 bases and J by 1 base, with 12 bases left in between. CDR3 sequence: CASSFLGLLNTGELFF. The DNA of the CDR3 is TGCGCCAGCAGCTTCCTCGGACTCTTGAACACCGGGGAGCTGTTTTTT. The whole variable domain, filled in from reference TRBV5-1 and TRBJ2-2, reads KAGVTQTPRYLIKTRGQQVTLSCSPISGHRSVSWYQQTPGQGLQFLFEYFSETQRNKGNFPGRFSGRQFSNSRSEMNVSTLELGDSALYLCASSFLGLLNTGELFFGEGSRLTVL.

The gene calls are TRBV12-3 or TRBV12-4 and TRBJ2-1; maybe TRBD2 (6 bases). Trimming stripped 6 bases from V and 12 bases from J, with 18 bases between. CDR3 length equals 13 residues. The chain's CDR3 is CASRGTSPQRQFF. CDR3 DNA: TGTGCCAGCAGAGGGACTTCCCCCCAAAGGCAGTTCTTC.

In this sample, this clonotype turned up many times. This rearrangement joins TRBV12-3 or TRBV12-4 to TRBJ2-2, with a possible D match to TRBD1 (5 bases). The CDR3 totals 13 residues. With 3 bases removed from V and 7 bases from J, the gap between germline ends came to 9 bases. CDR3 sequence (DNA): TGTGCCAGCAGTTTTGGGGCCGGCGGGGAGCTGTTTTTT. Translation gives CASSFGAGGELFF.